These T cell receptor beta chains were read from a single sample in a study of T cell repertoires in cytomegalovirus infection. Their target antigens are unknown. Via MiXCR, TCRdb re-called the reads, giving one row per CDR3 protein. The table lists hundreds of thousands of distinct CDR3 sequences, approximately 29% of them singletons. This material consisted of cultured CD8+ T cells from PBMCs, taken from culture after CMV antigen stimulation. The receptors stem from a human donor in good health (CMV status not recorded). Some clones in this sample may be carry-over from other donors' samples. Both conserved end residues are part of each CDR3. D genes are given only for firm matches. Expanded clones are given a class, and other clones once, few, many or no size at all.

clone_size	v_call	d_call	j_call	cdr3_nt	cdr3_aa
few	TRBV27	.	TRBJ2-1	TGTGCCAGCAGTTTTGGGCTAGCAAGCGGTGAGCAGTTCTTC	CASSFGLASGEQFF
.	TRBV9	.	TRBJ1-1	TGTGCCAGCAGCGTAAATCCTCGGCGGCTGGGCAACACTGAAGCTTTCTTT	CASSVNPRRLGNTEAFF
.	TRBV5-4	TRBD2	TRBJ2-3	TGTGCCAGCAGCTTGGGCCCTAGCGGATACACAGATACGCAGTATTTT	CASSLGPSGYTDTQYF
.	TRBV2	.	TRBJ1-4	TGTGCCAGCAGTGAGCAGGCAACTAATGAAAAACTGTTTTTT	CASSEQATNEKLFF
.	TRBV6-5	.	TRBJ2-1	TGTGCCAGCAGTTACCCAATAAAAGGGGGTAGCAAAAATGAGCAGTTCTTC	CASSYPIKGGSKNEQFF
few	TRBV12-3/TRBV12-4	.	TRBJ1-1	TGTGCCAGCAGTCCCGCCTCAGGATACACTGAAGCTTTCTTT	CASSPASGYTEAFF
many	TRBV7-2	.	TRBJ1-4	TGTGCCAGCAGCTTATCGCCTCCCCAACGGCAGCGAAATGAAAAACTGTTTTTT	CASSLSPPQRQRNEKLFF
.	TRBV6-5	.	TRBJ2-1	TGTGCCAGCCAAATCAAGGGGGGCAATGAGCAGTTCTTC	CASQIKGGNEQFF
.	TRBV6-6	.	TRBJ1-3	TGTGCCAGCAGTTACACACGAACCCCCATGGGGGAACCTGGAAACACCATATATTTT	CASSYTRTPMGEPGNTIYF
few	TRBV27	TRBD1	TRBJ1-5	TGTGCCAGCAGTGCCGTTGGACAGGGTGGGAATAGCAATCAGCCCCAGCATTTT	CASSAVGQGGNSNQPQHF
many	TRBV7-2	TRBD1	TRBJ1-1	TGTGCCAGCAGCATAGGACAGGGGATTGAAGCTTTCTTT	CASSIGQGIEAFF
.	TRBV7-6	TRBD2	TRBJ2-1	TGTGCCAGCAGCTCCTACTTAGCGGGGGGGAGCTCCTACAATGAGCAGTTCTTC	CASSSYLAGGSSYNEQFF
few	TRBV6-6	.	TRBJ2-2	TGTGCCAGCAGTTACTCGAGGTTGAGCGTCAAGACAGCTAACACCGGGGAGCTGTTTTTT	CASSYSRLSVKTANTGELFF
.	TRBV20-1	.	TRBJ2-3	TGCAGTGCTAGAGGCTGGTCCGCCCAGGCCTTCTCTAGCACAGATACGCAGTATTTT	CSARGWSAQAFSSTDTQYF
.	TRBV28	TRBD1	TRBJ2-1	TGTGCCAGCAGTTTCAGGGACAGGGTTCCCGATGAGCAGTTCTTC	CASSFRDRVPDEQFF
.	TRBV7-6	.	TRBJ1-2	TGTGCCAGCAGCTTCGGACATATTGAACCCTATGGCTACACCTTC	CASSFGHIEPYGYTF
many	TRBV7-2	TRBD2	TRBJ2-3	TGTGCCAGCAGCCCCTGGGGGAGGGTGGTGTCGGATACGCAGTATTTT	CASSPWGRVVSDTQYF
medium-sized	TRBV12-3/TRBV12-4	.	TRBJ2-3	TGTGCCAGCAGCTTAGCAGATACGCAGTATTTT	CASSLADTQYF
.	TRBV6-6	TRBD1	TRBJ1-2	TGTGCCAGCAGTACCCACTGGATAGACGACAGGGATGGCTACACCTTC	CASSTHWIDDRDGYTF
.	TRBV5-6	TRBD1	TRBJ2-5	TGTGCCAGCAGCTTGGACGGACAGGGGACCCAGTACTTC	CASSLDGQGTQYF
few	TRBV7-3	TRBD2	TRBJ2-1	TGTGCCAGCAGCTTCGATAGCGGGGGCCTCCCCTACAATGAGCAGTTCTTC	CASSFDSGGLPYNEQFF
.	TRBV28	.	TRBJ1-6	TGTGTCAGCGCCTCTGGCCAGTATAATTCACCCCTCCACTTT	CVSASGQYNSPLHF
.	TRBV5-6	.	TRBJ1-6	TGTGCCAGCAGCTTGGGGACCGGACCGGGCAGATCCCTCCACTTT	CASSLGTGPGRSLHF
few	TRBV5-6	.	TRBJ1-6	TGTGCCAGCAGACCGGCGGCCACCTATAATTCACCCCTCCACTTT	CASRPAATYNSPLHF
.	TRBV28	TRBD2	TRBJ2-1	TGTGCCAGCAGAAGTAGCGGGGAGAACAATGAGCAGTTCTTC	CASRSSGENNEQFF
.	TRBV11-1	TRBD2	TRBJ2-7	TGTGCCAGCAGCCCTTCCGCCGGGACTAGAGACCTAGAGCAGTACTTC	CASSPSAGTRDLEQYF
few	TRBV4-2	.	TRBJ1-2	TGTGCCAGCAGCCAGAGTCGCTTGAGGGAGGGTGCTAACTATGGCTACACCTTC	CASSQSRLREGANYGYTF
few	TRBV12-3/TRBV12-4	TRBD1	TRBJ2-6	TGTGCCAGCACCTTCGGGACAGCCGGGGCTGGGGCCAACGTCCTGACTTTC	CASTFGTAGAGANVLTF
.	TRBV20-1	.	TRBJ2-7	TGCAGTGCTAGCCCGGGGGGCGAGGGCTACGAGCAGTACTTC	CSASPGGEGYEQYF
many	TRBV27	TRBD2	TRBJ2-1	TGTGCCAGCAGCTCCCCGAGCGGGGGGGCCAGGGATGAGCAGTTCTTC	CASSSPSGGARDEQFF
few	TRBV5-6	.	TRBJ2-2	TGTGCCAGCAGCTGGACCACAGGGTTATTAACCGGGGAGCTGTTTTTT	CASSWTTGLLTGELFF
.	TRBV27	TRBD1	TRBJ1-6	TGTGCCAGCAGTTGGGACAGCCTGAATTCACCCCTCCACTTT	CASSWDSLNSPLHF
.	TRBV7-6	TRBD2	TRBJ2-1	TGTGCCAGCAGCTTAGGAGCGGGGGGCAGGAATGAGCAGTTCTTC	CASSLGAGGRNEQFF
.	TRBV6-2/TRBV6-3	TRBD1	TRBJ1-2	TGTGCCGTTCATACAGGGGATGGCTACACCTTC	CAVHTGDGYTF
few	TRBV19	TRBD1	TRBJ1-5	TGTGCCAGTAGTATTGATATGGACAGGGTGTTTCAGCCCCAGCATTTT	CASSIDMDRVFQPQHF
.	TRBV9	.	TRBJ2-1	TGTGCCAGCAGCGTAGGGGCAAGTTCCCGGAATGAGCAGTTCTTC	CASSVGASSRNEQFF
.	TRBV5-3	.	TRBJ2-7	TGTGCCAGCAGCTTGGGCTACGGTCTCTACGAGCAGTACTTC	CASSLGYGLYEQYF
.	TRBV20-1	.	TRBJ1-5	TGCAGTGCTAGAGATCTAAAGGGGGAGAGCAATCAGCCCCAGCATTTT	CSARDLKGESNQPQHF
.	TRBV11-2	TRBD1	TRBJ2-1	TGTGTCAGCAGCCAGCCCGGGACAGGCTCCTACAATGAGCAGTTCTTC	CVSSQPGTGSYNEQFF
.	TRBV5-1	.	TRBJ1-5	TGTGCCAGCAGCTCCTCGGGCCTTAATCAGCCCCAGCATTTT	CASSSSGLNQPQHF
.	TRBV6-2/TRBV6-3	TRBD1	TRBJ1-1	TGTGCCAGCAGATTACCCCCGGGACAGGGGACAACTGAAGCTTTCTTT	CASRLPPGQGTTEAFF
many	TRBV7-2	.	TRBJ2-3	TGTGCCAGCAGCCCCTCGGGGGTTAACCCCACAGATACGCAGTATTTT	CASSPSGVNPTDTQYF
.	TRBV7-9	.	TRBJ1-1	TGTGCCAGCAGCTTAAGTTTAGGTGACACTGAAGCTTTCTTT	CASSLSLGDTEAFF
.	TRBV2	TRBD2	TRBJ2-3	TGTGCCAGCAGCCAAGCCCGACTAGCGGGGGGCCGATCGGATACGCAGTATTTT	CASSQARLAGGRSDTQYF
few	TRBV7-6	.	TRBJ2-3	TGTGCCAGCAGCTTAGGTACAGCAATAGATACGCAGTATTTT	CASSLGTAIDTQYF
.	TRBV28	TRBD2	TRBJ2-5	TGTGCCAGCAGCCCCGGACTAGCGGGGCCCGTGGGGGAGACCCAGTACTTC	CASSPGLAGPVGETQYF
few	TRBV5-4	TRBD2	TRBJ2-7	TGTGCCAGCAGCTTAAAGGGACTACCCCTCTGGGAGCAGTACTTC	CASSLKGLPLWEQYF
.	TRBV7-9	.	TRBJ1-4	TGTGCCAGCAGGCCAACTAATGAAAAACTGTTTTTT	CASRPTNEKLFF
many	TRBV6-2/TRBV6-3	.	TRBJ2-1	TGTGCCAGCAGTTACTCGAATGAGCAGTTCTTC	CASSYSNEQFF